The rows below give T cell receptor beta chains drawn from one sample of a study of quantifying T cell responses using KT2 cells. TCRdb independently ran MiXCR on the UMI-ligation and nested PCR reads; one entry per CDR3 protein. This sample has around 56,000 distinct CDR3 sequences, with over 9% found just once. Sequencing was performed on PBMCs spiked with cells of the T cell clone KT2. The receptors here all came from a human donor. Each CDR3 is given with its conserved first and last residue. The order of the fields is V gene, clone size, J gene, D gene, CDR3 protein, CDR3 DNA. A D gene is named only where the DNA matches it firmly. Clone sizes are given selectively: once, few, many, or a class where the clone is expanded.

TRBV6-5	many	TRBJ1-5	-	CASSYRKENQPQHF	TGTGCCAGCAGTTACAGGAAAGAAAATCAGCCCCAGCATTTT
TRBV6-5	-	TRBJ1-1	-	CASSYSFPDRGTEAFF	TGTGCCAGCAGTTACTCCTTTCCCGATCGCGGCACTGAAGCTTTCTTT
TRBV3-1	few	TRBJ2-1	TRBD2	CASSREAGGLYNEQFF	TGTGCCAGCAGCCGGGAAGCGGGGGGGCTGTACAATGAGCAGTTCTTC
TRBV11-2	-	TRBJ1-4	-	CASSSPEIGRGGSREKLFF	TGTGCCAGCAGCTCCCCGGAGATCGGCCGGGGGGGCTCTCGGGAAAAACTGTTTTTT
TRBV7-2	few	TRBJ1-5	-	CASSLVGGDSNQPQHF	TGTGCCAGCAGCTTAGTGGGGGGGGATAGCAATCAGCCCCAGCATTTT
TRBV6-6	few	TRBJ1-5	-	CASSYSGGPQHF	TGTGCCAGCAGTTACTCTGGGGGGCCCCAGCATTTT
TRBV4-1	few	TRBJ1-6	-	CASSLSYNSPLHF	TGCGCCAGCAGCCTGTCCTATAATTCACCCCTCCACTTT
TRBV7-3	few	TRBJ1-1	-	CASTLFQGTEAFF	TGTGCCAGCACCCTGTTCCAGGGCACTGAAGCTTTCTTT
TRBV5-1	few	TRBJ1-1	-	CASSTDGQLSEAFF	TGCGCCAGCAGCACAGACGGACAGCTTAGTGAAGCTTTCTTT
TRBV12-3/TRBV12-4	few	TRBJ2-7	-	CASSIRRHEQYF	TGTGCCAGCAGCATCCGCCGGCACGAGCAGTACTTC
TRBV6-2/TRBV6-3	-	TRBJ2-7	-	CASSEDGNGEQYF	TGTGCCAGCAGTGAGGACGGGAACGGCGAGCAGTACTTC
TRBV6-1	few	TRBJ2-2	-	CASEPITPGELFF	TGTGCCAGCGAGCCAATTACGCCCGGGGAGCTGTTTTTT
TRBV5-1	-	TRBJ1-4	-	CASRRAATNEKLFF	TGCGCCAGCAGGCGTGCAGCAACTAATGAAAAACTGTTTTTT
TRBV27	many	TRBJ1-1	TRBD1	CASSWTGDTEAFF	TGTGCCAGCAGTTGGACAGGGGACACTGAAGCTTTCTTT
TRBV10-3	many	TRBJ2-7	TRBD1	CAISTTGGPGEQYF	TGTGCCATCAGTACCACAGGGGGGCCTGGCGAGCAGTACTTC
TRBV7-9	many	TRBJ1-1	-	CASSLTNTEAFF	TGTGCCAGCAGCTTAACCAACACTGAAGCTTTCTTT
TRBV20-1	-	TRBJ1-1	TRBD1	CSFRQGDTEAFF	TGCAGTTTTCGACAGGGGGACACTGAAGCTTTCTTT
TRBV11-2	few	TRBJ1-4	TRBD1	CASSPDGTGPLFF	TGTGCCAGCAGCCCAGACGGGACAGGACCCCTGTTTTTT
TRBV13	-	TRBJ2-3	TRBD1	CASSSERQGMADTQYF	TGTGCCAGCAGCTCGGAAAGACAGGGGATGGCAGATACGCAGTATTTT
TRBV5-1	-	TRBJ2-2	-	CASSLDGADTGELFF	TGCGCCAGCAGCTTGGATGGGGCTGATACCGGGGAGCTGTTTTTT
TRBV5-5	few	TRBJ1-6	-	CASSFSPFTPLHF	TGTGCCAGCAGCTTTAGCCCGTTTACCCCCCTCCACTTT
TRBV29-1	few	TRBJ1-2	TRBD1	CSVENRGFHYGYTF	TGCAGCGTCGAAAACAGGGGTTTCCACTATGGCTACACCTTC
TRBV20-1	-	TRBJ1-1	-	CSGALLRVKGAEAFF	TGCAGCGGGGCCCTTCTCAGGGTAAAGGGGGCTGAAGCTTTCTTT
TRBV2	-	TRBJ2-1	-	CASRLGEGLTNEQFF	TGTGCCAGCAGGCTTGGTGAGGGGCTTACGAATGAGCAGTTCTTC
TRBV2	few	TRBJ2-1	TRBD2	CASRATSVGEQFF	TGTGCCAGCAGAGCCACTAGCGTGGGTGAGCAGTTCTTC
TRBV20-1	few	TRBJ1-6	-	CSARPSNSPLHF	TGCAGTGCTAGGCCTTCTAATTCACCCCTCCACTTT
TRBV3-1	many	TRBJ2-3	-	CASSQDQVSSTDTQYF	TGTGCCAGCAGCCAAGATCAAGTCTCTAGCACAGATACGCAGTATTTT
TRBV12-3/TRBV12-4	few	TRBJ1-3	-	CASSLALSGNTIYF	TGTGCCAGCAGTTTGGCCCTCTCTGGAAACACCATATATTTT
TRBV13	few	TRBJ1-1	TRBD1	CASSYGTGITEAFF	TGTGCCAGCAGCTACGGGACAGGGATCACTGAAGCTTTCTTT
TRBV20-1	-	TRBJ2-7	TRBD2	CSARDLEREGYEQYF	TGCAGTGCTAGAGATCTAGAGCGGGAGGGCTACGAGCAGTACTTC
TRBV4-3	-	TRBJ2-1	-	CASSQGKTGSAYNEQFF	TGCGCCAGCAGCCAAGGGAAAACAGGGAGTGCCTACAATGAGCAGTTCTTC
TRBV28	many	TRBJ2-1	-	CASSLSGAPGRGPNEQFF	TGTGCCAGCAGTTTAAGTGGTGCCCCGGGTCGGGGTCCCAATGAGCAGTTCTTC
TRBV24-1	few	TRBJ1-6	TRBD1	CATQGQVDSPLHF	TGTGCCACCCAGGGACAGGTAGACTCACCCCTCCACTTT
TRBV25-1	-	TRBJ2-7	TRBD2	CASHPGGSYNEQYF	TGTGCCAGCCACCCGGGGGGATCCTACAACGAGCAGTACTTC
TRBV12-3/TRBV12-4	few	TRBJ2-1	-	CASSLIGNSYNEQFF	TGTGCCAGCAGTCTGATTGGGAACTCCTACAATGAGCAGTTCTTC
TRBV6-5	many	TRBJ1-2	-	CAVQVDYGYTF	TGTGCCGTACAGGTTGACTATGGCTACACCTTC
TRBV6-5	-	TRBJ2-6	TRBD2	CASSYSGLAGVGGANVLTF	TGTGCCAGCAGTTACTCGGGACTAGCGGGAGTGGGGGGGGCCAACGTCCTGACTTTC
TRBV7-3	-	TRBJ1-6	-	CASSLTGRGASPLHF	TGTGCCAGCAGCTTAACGGGCAGGGGCGCCTCACCCCTCCACTTT
TRBV20-1	few	TRBJ2-7	TRBD2	CSAPPELAASYEQYF	TGCAGTGCCCCGCCGGAACTAGCGGCTTCCTACGAGCAGTACTTC
TRBV29-1	many	TRBJ2-1	-	CSVERSGGEQFF	TGCAGCGTTGAACGGTCTGGGGGTGAGCAGTTCTTC
TRBV5-4	many	TRBJ2-7	-	CASSRRAESSYEQYF	TGTGCCAGCAGCCGACGGGCAGAGAGCTCCTACGAGCAGTACTTC
TRBV29-1	few	TRBJ2-1	TRBD2	CSAPKGGSSYNEQFF	TGCAGCGCCCCTAAGGGCGGGAGCTCCTACAATGAGCAGTTCTTC
TRBV6-1	-	TRBJ1-5	-	CASSVEPQDQPQHF	TGTGCCAGCAGTGTTGAGCCTCAGGATCAGCCCCAGCATTTT
TRBV18	-	TRBJ1-1	TRBD1	CASSPLTGGQGYTEAFF	TGTGCCAGCTCACCATTGACTGGGGGACAGGGATACACTGAAGCTTTCTTT
TRBV3-1	-	TRBJ1-5	TRBD1	CASSPGTGIGQPQHF	TGTGCCAGCAGCCCCGGGACAGGGATTGGACAGCCCCAGCATTTT
TRBV27	many	TRBJ2-4	-	CASSFMAGPGRQDIQYF	TGTGCCAGCAGTTTTATGGCAGGGCCAGGACGCCAAGACATTCAGTACTTC
TRBV18	many	TRBJ1-1	-	CASSNGQMDGKGAFF	TGTGCCAGCTCGAACGGGCAAATGGACGGGAAGGGAGCTTTCTTT
TRBV20-1	many	TRBJ2-7	TRBD2	CSAPKTSGSSYEQYF	TGCAGTGCTCCAAAGACTAGCGGGAGTTCCTACGAGCAGTACTTC
TRBV6-6	-	TRBJ1-1	-	CASSSSGIHTEAFF	TGTGCCAGCAGTTCCTCGGGGATTCACACTGAAGCTTTCTTT
TRBV10-3	many	TRBJ2-5	-	CAISGSSDETQYF	TGTGCCATCAGTGGGTCGTCAGATGAGACCCAGTACTTC
TRBV4-2	once	TRBJ2-1	TRBD2	CASSHDLSGLAGNNEQFF	TGTGCCAGCAGCCATGATTTATCCGGGCTAGCGGGAAACAATGAGCAGTTCTTC
TRBV5-1	-	TRBJ1-2	-	CASSSNGVGYGYTF	TGCGCCAGCAGCTCTAACGGGGTGGGCTATGGCTACACCTTC